The clone carrying this TCR beta chain was seen a few times. Amplified TCR beta CDR3 regions came from RNA transcripts. The HTBI primer set was used in a first-round RT-PCR of the TCR CDR3. TCRdb processed the multiplex PCR reads anew with MiXCR; each CDR3 protein has one entry. The table lists more than 550,000 distinct CDR3 sequences, around a sixth of them singletons. This entry belongs to a study of T cells in Graves' hyperthyroidism and ophthalmopathy. The CDR3 loop spans 15 amino acids. Germline V CDR1 and CDR2: SGHTA, FQGNSA. V was pared by 0 bases and J by 4 bases, with 3 bases of the junction left unmatched. Diagnosing involved the use of clinical symptoms, serum thyroxine and TRAb, thyroid ultrasound and orbital computed tomography.

This chain links TRBV7-2 with TRBJ1-2; TRBD1 agrees at 9 bases. The sample taken for sequencing was blood. The TCR originated in a man aged 45-60 years with Graves' hyperthyroidism. The CDR3 spells CASSLARDRAYGYTF. As DNA, the CDR3 is TGTGCCAGCAGCTTAGCCCGGGACAGGGCCTATGGCTACACCTTC.